This T cell receptor (beta chain) was recorded in a study of T-cell memory formation after mild COVID-19. TCRdb reanalysed the 5' RACE reads using MiXCR and keeps one entry per CDR3 protein. The repertoire consists of about 390,000 distinct CDR3 sequences, with approximately 16% occurring once and the leading ten covering around a fifth. In its sample, this clonotype was seen a few times. This CDR3 region has 15 residues. Per germline, CDR1 DFQATT and CDR2 SNEGSKA (reference sequence). V lost 5 bases to trimming and J lost 0 bases, with 14 bases between them. Sequencing used PBMCs or a T cell subset sorted from them (not recorded which). The V and J genes are TRBV20-1 and TRBJ2-4; D tentatively reads TRBD1 or TRBD2 (5 bases each). The receptor was isolated from a man aged 18 to 35 who had mild COVID-19 (a few samples of this study predate the infection). Cell type and time point are not known. Here the CDR3 reads CSAAGGGVAKNIQYF. For the CDR3, the DNA is TGCAGTGCTGCCGGTGGGGGAGTAGCCAAAAACATTCAGTACTTC.